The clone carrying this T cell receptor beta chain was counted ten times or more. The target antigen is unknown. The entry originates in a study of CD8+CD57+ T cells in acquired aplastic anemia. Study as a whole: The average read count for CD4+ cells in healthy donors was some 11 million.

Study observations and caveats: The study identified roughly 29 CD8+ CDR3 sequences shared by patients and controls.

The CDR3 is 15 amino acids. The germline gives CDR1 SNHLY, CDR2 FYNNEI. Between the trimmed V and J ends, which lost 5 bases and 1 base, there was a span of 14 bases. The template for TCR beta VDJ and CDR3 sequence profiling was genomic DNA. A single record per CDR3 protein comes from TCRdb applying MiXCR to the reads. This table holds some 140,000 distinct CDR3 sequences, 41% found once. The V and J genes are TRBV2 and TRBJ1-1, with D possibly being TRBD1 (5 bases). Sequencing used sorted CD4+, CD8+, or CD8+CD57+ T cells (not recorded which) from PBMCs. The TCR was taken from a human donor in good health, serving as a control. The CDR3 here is CASSSEGQGNTEAFF. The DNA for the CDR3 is TGTGCCAGCAGTTCAGAAGGCCAGGGGAACACTGAAGCTTTCTTT.